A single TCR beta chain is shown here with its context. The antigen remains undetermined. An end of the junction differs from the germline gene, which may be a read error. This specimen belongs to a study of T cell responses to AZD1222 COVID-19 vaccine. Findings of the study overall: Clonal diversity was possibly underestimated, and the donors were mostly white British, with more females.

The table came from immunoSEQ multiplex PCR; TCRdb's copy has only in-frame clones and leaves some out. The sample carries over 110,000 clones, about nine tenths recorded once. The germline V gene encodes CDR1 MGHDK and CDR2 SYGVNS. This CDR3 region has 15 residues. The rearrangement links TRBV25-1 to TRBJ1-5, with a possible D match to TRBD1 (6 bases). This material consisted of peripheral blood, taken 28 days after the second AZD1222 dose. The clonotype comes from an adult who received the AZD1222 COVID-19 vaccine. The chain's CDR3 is CASGERGVSNQPQHF. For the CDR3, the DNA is TGTGCCAGCGGTGAAAGGGGGGTCAGCAATCAGCCCCAGCATTTT.